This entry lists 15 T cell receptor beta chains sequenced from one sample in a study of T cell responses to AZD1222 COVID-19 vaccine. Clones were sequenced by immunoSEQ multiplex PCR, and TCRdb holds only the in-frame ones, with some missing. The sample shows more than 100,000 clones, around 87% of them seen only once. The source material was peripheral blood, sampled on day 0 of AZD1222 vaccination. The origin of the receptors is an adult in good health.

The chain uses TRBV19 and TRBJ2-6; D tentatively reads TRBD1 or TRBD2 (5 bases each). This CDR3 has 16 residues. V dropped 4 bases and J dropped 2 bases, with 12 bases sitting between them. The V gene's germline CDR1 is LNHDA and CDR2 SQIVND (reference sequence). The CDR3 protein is CASSSVGVTGANVLTF. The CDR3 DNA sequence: TGTGCCAGTAGTAGCGTGGGGGTCACTGGGGCCAACGTCCTGACTTTC.

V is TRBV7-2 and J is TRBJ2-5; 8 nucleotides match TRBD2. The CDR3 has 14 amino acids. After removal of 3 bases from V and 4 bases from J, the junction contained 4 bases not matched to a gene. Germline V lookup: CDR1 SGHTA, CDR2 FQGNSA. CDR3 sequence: CASSFGGAGETQYF. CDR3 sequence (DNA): TGTGCCAGCAGCTTCGGGGGGGCCGGAGAGACCCAGTACTTC.

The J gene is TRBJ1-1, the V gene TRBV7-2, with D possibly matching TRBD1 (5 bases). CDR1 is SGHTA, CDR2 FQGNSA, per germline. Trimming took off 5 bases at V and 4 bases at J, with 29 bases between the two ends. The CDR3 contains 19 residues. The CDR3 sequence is CASSPRVRGTHTRGTEAFF. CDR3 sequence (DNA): TGTGCCAGCAGCCCCCGGGTACGTGGGACCCACACCCGGGGCACTGAAGCTTTCTTT.

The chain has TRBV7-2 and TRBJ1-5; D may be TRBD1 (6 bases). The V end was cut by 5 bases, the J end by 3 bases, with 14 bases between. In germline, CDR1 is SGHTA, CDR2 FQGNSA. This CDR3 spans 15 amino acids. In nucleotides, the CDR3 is TGTGCCAGCAGCCCAGGAGGGGGTTCCAATCAGCCCCAGCATTTT. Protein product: CASSPGGGSNQPQHF.

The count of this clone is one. The CDR3 DNA reads as TGTGCCAGCAGTTACTCTCCCGGGCCGAACACTGAAGCTTTCTTT. Translation: CASSYSPGPNTEAFF. This chain links TRBV6-5 with TRBJ1-1; the D is unclear. This CDR3 contains 15 residues. The V end was cut by 0 bases, the J end by 1 base, with 9 bases between. CDR1 MNHEY and CDR2 SVGAGI come from the germline V gene.

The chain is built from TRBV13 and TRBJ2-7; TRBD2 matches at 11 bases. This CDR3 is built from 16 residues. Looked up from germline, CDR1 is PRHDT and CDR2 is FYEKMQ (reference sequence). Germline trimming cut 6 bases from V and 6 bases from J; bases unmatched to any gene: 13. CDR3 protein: CASRKRWASGGFEQYF. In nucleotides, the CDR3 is TGTGCCAGCAGAAAAAGGTGGGCTAGCGGGGGGTTCGAGCAGTACTTC.

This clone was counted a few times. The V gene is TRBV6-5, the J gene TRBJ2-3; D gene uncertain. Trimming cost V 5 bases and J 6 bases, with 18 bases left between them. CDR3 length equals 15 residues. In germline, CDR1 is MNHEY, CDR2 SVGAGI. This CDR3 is CASSPWWTSGDTQYF. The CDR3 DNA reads TGTGCCAGCAGTCCATGGTGGACCTCCGGCGATACGCAGTATTTT.

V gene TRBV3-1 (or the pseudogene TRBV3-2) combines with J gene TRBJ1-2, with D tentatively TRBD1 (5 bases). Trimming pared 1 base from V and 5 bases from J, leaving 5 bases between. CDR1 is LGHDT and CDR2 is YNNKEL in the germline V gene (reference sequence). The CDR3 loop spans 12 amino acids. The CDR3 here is CASSQAGYGYTF. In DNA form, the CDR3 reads TGTGCCAGCAGCCAAGCAGGGTATGGCTACACCTTC.

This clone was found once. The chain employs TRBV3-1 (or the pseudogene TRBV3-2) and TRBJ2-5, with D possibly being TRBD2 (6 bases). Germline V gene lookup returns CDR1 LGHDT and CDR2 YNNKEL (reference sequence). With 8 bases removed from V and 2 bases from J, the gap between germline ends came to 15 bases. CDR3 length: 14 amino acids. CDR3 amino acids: CASGGIGGQETQYF. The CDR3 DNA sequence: TGTGCCAGCGGCGGGATCGGGGGACAAGAGACCCAGTACTTC.

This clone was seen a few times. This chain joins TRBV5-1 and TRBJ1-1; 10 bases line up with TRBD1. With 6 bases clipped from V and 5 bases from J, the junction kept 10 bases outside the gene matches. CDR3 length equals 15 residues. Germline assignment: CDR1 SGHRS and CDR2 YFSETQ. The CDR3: CASTGAGTGVTEAFF. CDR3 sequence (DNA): TGCGCCAGCACCGGGGCCGGGACAGGGGTTACTGAAGCTTTCTTT.

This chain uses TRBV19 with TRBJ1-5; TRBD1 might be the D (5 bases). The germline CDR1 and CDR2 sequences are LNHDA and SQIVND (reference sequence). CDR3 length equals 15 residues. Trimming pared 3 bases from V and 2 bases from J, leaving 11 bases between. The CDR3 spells CASSIGGDGNQPQHF. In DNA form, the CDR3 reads TGTGCCAGTAGTATTGGAGGGGATGGCAATCAGCCCCAGCATTTT.

The CDR3 DNA is TGTGCCAGCAGTTTAGGCCTCTCCTACAATGAGCAGTTCTTC. Its protein is CASSLGLSYNEQFF. The chain is built from TRBV27 and TRBJ2-1; D is uncertain. Germline V CDR1 and CDR2: MNHEY, SMNVEV (reference sequence). Trimming took 2 bases from V and 0 from J, leaving 5 bases between them. CDR3 size: 14 residues.

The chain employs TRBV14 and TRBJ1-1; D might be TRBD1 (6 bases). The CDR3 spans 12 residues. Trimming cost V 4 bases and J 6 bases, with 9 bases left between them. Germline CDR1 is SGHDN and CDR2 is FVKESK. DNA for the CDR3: TGTGCCAGCAGCCGCCACAGGGCTGAAGCTTTCTTT. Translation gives CASSRHRAEAFF.

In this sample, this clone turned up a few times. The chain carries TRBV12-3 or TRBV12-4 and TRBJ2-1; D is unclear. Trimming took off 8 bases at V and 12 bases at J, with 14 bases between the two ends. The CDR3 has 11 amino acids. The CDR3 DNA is TGTGCCAGCTCTAGATCGTCCAGGCAGTTCTTC. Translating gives CASSRSSRQFF.

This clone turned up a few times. As DNA, the CDR3 is TGCGCCAGCAGCTTGCAGCCTAGCTCCTACGAGCAGTACTTC. Residues: CASSLQPSSYEQYF. The J gene is TRBJ2-7, the V gene TRBV5-1; D remains ambiguous. Trimming took off 1 base at V and 0 bases at J, with 8 bases between the two ends. The CDR3 runs to 14 residues. Germline CDR1 is SGHRS and CDR2 is YFSETQ.